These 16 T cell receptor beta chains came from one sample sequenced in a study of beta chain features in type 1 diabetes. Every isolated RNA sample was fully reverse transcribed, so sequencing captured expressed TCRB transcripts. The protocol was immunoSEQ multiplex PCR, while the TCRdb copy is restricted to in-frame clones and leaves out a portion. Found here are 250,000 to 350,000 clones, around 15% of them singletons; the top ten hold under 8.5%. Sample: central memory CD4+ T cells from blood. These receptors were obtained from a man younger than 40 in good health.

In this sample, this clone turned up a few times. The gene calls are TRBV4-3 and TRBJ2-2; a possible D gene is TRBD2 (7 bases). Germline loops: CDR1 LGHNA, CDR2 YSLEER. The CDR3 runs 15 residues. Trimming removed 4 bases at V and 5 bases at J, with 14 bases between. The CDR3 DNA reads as TGCGCCAGCAGCCCTTCCAGGGGAGGGACCGGGGAGCTGTTTTTT. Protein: CASSPSRGGTGELFF.

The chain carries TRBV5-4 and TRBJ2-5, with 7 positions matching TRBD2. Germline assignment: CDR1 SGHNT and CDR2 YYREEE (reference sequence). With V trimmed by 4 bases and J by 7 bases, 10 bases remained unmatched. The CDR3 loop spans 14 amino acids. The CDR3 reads CASSPDFTGGTQYF. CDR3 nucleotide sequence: TGTGCCAGCAGCCCGGACTTTACGGGGGGGACCCAGTACTTC.

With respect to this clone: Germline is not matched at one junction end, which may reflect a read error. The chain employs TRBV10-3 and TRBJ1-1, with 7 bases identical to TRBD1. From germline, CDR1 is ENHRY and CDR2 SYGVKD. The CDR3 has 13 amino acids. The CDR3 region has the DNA TGTGCCATCAGAATCAAGGGGGACAGTTCGACTATCTTT. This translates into CAIRIKGDSSTIF.

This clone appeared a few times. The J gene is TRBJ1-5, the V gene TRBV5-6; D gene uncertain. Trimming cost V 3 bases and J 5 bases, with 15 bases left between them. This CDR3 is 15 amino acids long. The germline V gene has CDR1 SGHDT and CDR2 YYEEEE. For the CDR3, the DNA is TGTGCCAGCAGCTCAATTAGTGGCCCTCATCAGCCCCAGCATTTT. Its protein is CASSSISGPHQPQHF.

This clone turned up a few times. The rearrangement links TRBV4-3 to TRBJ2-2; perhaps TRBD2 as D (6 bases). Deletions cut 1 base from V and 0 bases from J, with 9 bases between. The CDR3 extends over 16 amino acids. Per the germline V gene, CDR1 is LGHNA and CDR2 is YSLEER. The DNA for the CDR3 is TGCGCCAGCAGCCAAGTGGGGGGTCCGAACACCGGGGAGCTGTTTTTT. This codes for CASSQVGGPNTGELFF.

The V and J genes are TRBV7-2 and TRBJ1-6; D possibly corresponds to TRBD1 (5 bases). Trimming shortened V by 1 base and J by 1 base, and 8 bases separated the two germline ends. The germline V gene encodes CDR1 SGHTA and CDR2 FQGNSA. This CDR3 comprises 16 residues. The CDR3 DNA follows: TGTGCCAGCAGCTTAGAGGGGAGTTCCTATAATTCACCCCTCCACTTT. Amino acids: CASSLEGSSYNSPLHF.

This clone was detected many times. The CDR3 sequence is CASRTSGMYNEQFF. The CDR3 nucleotides read TGTGCCAGCAGGACTAGCGGGATGTACAATGAGCAGTTCTTC. V gene TRBV6-6 combines with J gene TRBJ2-1; 11 positions match TRBD2. V gave up 6 bases and J gave up 4 bases; unmatched junction bases: 2. Germline lookup yields CDR1 MNHNY and CDR2 SVGAGI (reference sequence). The CDR3 totals 14 residues.

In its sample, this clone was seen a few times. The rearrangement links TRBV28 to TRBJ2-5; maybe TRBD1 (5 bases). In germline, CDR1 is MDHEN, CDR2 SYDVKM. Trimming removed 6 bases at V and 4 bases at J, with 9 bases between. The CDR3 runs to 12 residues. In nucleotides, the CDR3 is TGTGCCAGCAGCAAGGGGCGAGAGACCCAGTACTTC. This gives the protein CASSKGRETQYF.

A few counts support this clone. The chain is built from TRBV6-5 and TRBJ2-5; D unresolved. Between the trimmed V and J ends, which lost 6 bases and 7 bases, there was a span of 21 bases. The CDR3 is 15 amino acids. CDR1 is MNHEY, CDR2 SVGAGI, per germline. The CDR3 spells CASSLSQAAVGTQYF. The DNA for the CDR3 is TGTGCCAGCAGCCTCTCCCAAGCCGCGGTAGGGACCCAGTACTTC.

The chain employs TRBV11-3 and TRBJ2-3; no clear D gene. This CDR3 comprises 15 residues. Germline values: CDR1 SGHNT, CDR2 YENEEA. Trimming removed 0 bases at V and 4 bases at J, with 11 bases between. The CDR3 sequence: CASSLDGLDADTQYF. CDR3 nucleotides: TGTGCCAGCAGCTTAGACGGGCTAGATGCAGATACGCAGTATTTT.

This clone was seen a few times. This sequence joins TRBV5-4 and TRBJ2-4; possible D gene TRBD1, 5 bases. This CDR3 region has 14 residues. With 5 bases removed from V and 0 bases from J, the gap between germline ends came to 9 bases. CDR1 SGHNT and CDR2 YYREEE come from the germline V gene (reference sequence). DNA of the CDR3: TGTGCCAGCAGGAGCGACAGAGCCAAAAACATTCAGTACTTC. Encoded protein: CASRSDRAKNIQYF.

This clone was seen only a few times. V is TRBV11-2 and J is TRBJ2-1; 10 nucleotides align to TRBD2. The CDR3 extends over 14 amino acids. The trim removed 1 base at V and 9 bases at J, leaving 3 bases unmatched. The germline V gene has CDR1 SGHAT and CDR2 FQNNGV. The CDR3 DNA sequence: TGTGCCAGCAGCTTAGCCCGACTAGCGGGTGAGCAGTTCTTC. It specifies CASSLARLAGEQFF.

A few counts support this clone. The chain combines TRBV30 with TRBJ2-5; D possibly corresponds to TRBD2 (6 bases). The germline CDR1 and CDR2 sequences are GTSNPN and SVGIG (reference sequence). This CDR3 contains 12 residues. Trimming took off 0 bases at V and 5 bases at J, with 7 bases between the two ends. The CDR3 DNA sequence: TGTGCCTGGAGTGTACGGGGGGAGACCCAGTACTTC. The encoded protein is CAWSVRGETQYF.

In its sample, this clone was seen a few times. CDR3 in amino acids: CAWTTGPGRAFF. CDR3 nucleotide sequence: TGTGCCTGGACGACGGGCCCCGGGAGGGCTTTCTTT. The V gene is TRBV30, the J gene TRBJ1-1, with D hard to call. V gave up 4 bases and J gave up 11 bases, with 17 bases separating them. This CDR3 comprises 12 residues. Germline V gives CDR1 GTSNPN, CDR2 SVGIG (reference sequence).

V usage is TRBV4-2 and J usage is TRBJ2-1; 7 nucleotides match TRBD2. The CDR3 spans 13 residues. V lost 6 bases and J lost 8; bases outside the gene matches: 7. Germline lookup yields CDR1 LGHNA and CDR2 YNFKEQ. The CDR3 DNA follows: TGTGCCAGCAGGTCGGAGCGGGACTATGAGCAGTTCTTC. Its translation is CASRSERDYEQFF.

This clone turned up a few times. This chain's CDR3 is CASSPRTGAYYGYTF. DNA of the CDR3: TGTGCCAGCAGTCCACGGACAGGGGCTTACTATGGCTACACCTTC. The chain combines TRBV27 with TRBJ1-2; the match to TRBD1 covers 9 bases. The CDR3 loop spans 15 amino acids. The V gene's germline CDR1 is MNHEY and CDR2 SMNVEV (reference sequence). With V trimmed by 5 bases and J by 3 bases, 7 bases remained unmatched.